Following are 8 T cell receptor beta chains from one sample sequenced in a study of PD-L1 blockade in urothelial cancer. Stated time point: pretreatment peripheral blood. Profiled with immunoSEQ multiplex PCR; TCRdb holds only in-frame clones, not every one. Seen here are tens of thousands of clones, 70% to 90% observed once, and the top ten hold roughly 14%. The sample in question was PBMCs, obtained around atezolizumab (anti-PD-L1) treatment. Every receptor here comes from a woman aged 60 to 75 with urothelial cancer.

V is TRBV18 and J is TRBJ2-7; 10 bases are shared with TRBD2. Germline assignment: CDR1 KGHSH and CDR2 LQKENI. CDR3 length: 15 amino acids. Trimming cost V 3 bases and J 6 bases; bases outside gene matches: 8. The CDR3 DNA reads as TGTGCCAGCTCACCGCCGACTAGCGGGTCGGGCGAGCAGTACTTC. Translation: CASSPPTSGSGEQYF.

The rearrangement joins TRBV14 to TRBJ1-2; no reliable D call. V lost 0 bases and J lost 0, with 2 bases in between. The CDR3 totals 13 residues. Per germline, CDR1 SGHDN and CDR2 FVKESK. The CDR3 here is CASSQDANYGYTF. The DNA of the CDR3 is TGTGCCAGCAGCCAAGACGCTAACTATGGCTACACCTTC.

This chain joins TRBV27 and TRBJ2-7; 9 bases are a match to TRBD2. The CDR3 has 15 residues. V shed 9 bases, J shed 5 bases, and the junction held 14 bases outside the gene matches. Germline V CDR1 and CDR2: MNHEY, SMNVEV (reference sequence). CDR3 sequence reads: CASRNQGLARDEQYF. In DNA form, the CDR3 reads TGTGCCAGTAGAAACCAGGGACTAGCTCGCGACGAGCAGTACTTC.

The chain is built from TRBV27 and TRBJ2-1, with 7 bases that match TRBD2. Germline assignment: CDR1 MNHEY and CDR2 SMNVEV (reference sequence). The CDR3 runs 14 residues. Trimming at V came to 0 bases and at J to 9 bases, leaving 5 bases not matched to a gene. This CDR3 is CASSLSGRGIEQFF. In nucleotides, the CDR3 is TGTGCCAGCAGTTTATCGGGGCGGGGGATTGAGCAGTTCTTC.

The chain carries TRBV10-3 and TRBJ2-1; 8 bases are a match to TRBD1. CDR3 size: 13 residues. The germline V gene encodes CDR1 ENHRY and CDR2 SYGVKD. The V and J ends lost 5 bases and 10 bases, in that order; junction bases with no gene match: 7. The CDR3 nucleotides are TGTGCCATCAGTACGGACAGGGATGAGGAGCAGTTCTTC. It encodes CAISTDRDEEQFF.

The chain has TRBV7-6 and TRBJ2-2; TRBD1 aligns across 11 bases. Germline assignment: CDR1 SGHVS and CDR2 FNYEAQ. Trimming took 2 bases from V and 6 from J; bases not matched to a gene: 5. This CDR3 region has 16 residues. CDR3 nucleotide sequence: TGTGCCAGCAGCTTACTCGGGACAGGGGGGTCCGGGGAGCTGTTTTTT. It is translated as CASSLLGTGGSGELFF.

In this sample, this clone turned up once. This chain uses TRBV7-8 with TRBJ2-2; the D gene is possibly TRBD2 (7 bases). CDR1 is SGHVS and CDR2 is FQNEAQ in the germline V gene. This CDR3 has 16 amino acids. The V gene lost 3 bases and the J gene lost 0 bases, with 11 bases spanning the gap. The CDR3 here is CASSFTGGPNTGELFF. The DNA for the CDR3 is TGTGCCAGCAGCTTTACGGGGGGCCCGAACACCGGGGAGCTGTTTTTT.

J is TRBJ1-2 and V is TRBV2, with D perhaps matching TRBD1 (5 bases). The CDR3 has 12 amino acids. The germline CDR1 and CDR2 sequences are SNHLY and FYNNEI. V was cut by 5 bases and J by 5 bases, with 9 bases left in between. The DNA of the CDR3 is TGTGCCAGCAGTACGTCAGGGTATGGCTACACCTTC. Protein product: CASSTSGYGYTF. The full variable domain, in which reference TRBV2 and TRBJ1-2 provide the parts outside the CDR3, is EPEVTQTPSHQVTQMGQEVILRCVPISNHLYFYWYRQILGQKVEFLVSFYNNEISEKSEIFDDQFSVERPDGSNFTLKIRSTKLEDSAMYFCASSTSGYGYTFGSGTRLTVV.